The TCR beta chain described here comes from a study of OX40 agonist ivuxolimab in advanced cancers. The V end lost 2 bases, the J end lost 3 bases, and 8 bases lay between the germline ends. Per the germline V gene, CDR1 is MNHEY and CDR2 is SVGAGI. The CDR3 has 14 residues. Study-level findings and limits: More expanded clones were seen, on average, in CD8+ T cells than in CD4+.

TCRdb keeps only in-frame clones here, not all; method: immunoSEQ multiplex PCR. The table lists under 80,000 clones, around 90% of them singletons. A word on this clone: Its antigen is currently unknown.

The sequencing used CD4+ or CD8+ T cells sorted from blood, collected in a trial of the OX40 agonist ivuxolimab. The sequence came from an adult with an advanced solid tumor such as melanoma, head and neck, liver or kidney cancer. The genes are TRBV6-5 and TRBJ2-1; D tentatively reads TRBD1 or TRBD2 (5 bases each). Here the CDR3 reads CASSYVGDYNEQFF. Here the CDR3 DNA reads TGTGCCAGCAGTTACGTGGGGGACTACAATGAGCAGTTCTTC.